The clone carrying this TCR beta chain was detected many times. Its antigen is undetermined. Extracted total RNA amounted to at least 6 micrograms for each sample. Alongside a J-beta primer mix, a sample-barcoded 5' primer served in a second PCR lasting about 7 to 11 cycles. Sequencing of every sample gave 2.5 million or more CDR3-containing paired-end reads. TCRdb re-analysed the 5' RACE reads in MiXCR, keeping a single row per CDR3 protein. The sample consists of around 870,000 distinct CDR3 sequences, 25% to 35% of them appearing once. The sample is drawn from a study of blood T cells in healthy people across ages. General study results and limits: The fall in TCR beta diversity per million T cells was roughly linear with age.

This CDR3 is built from 17 residues. Germline V gene sequence: CDR1 LGHNA, CDR2 YNFKEQ. Losses at the gene ends were 0 bases for V and 3 bases for J; bases not matched to a gene: 5. This receptor was obtained from a woman aged 80 or over in good health. This sequence joins TRBV4-2 and TRBJ2-1; 10 bases are shared with TRBD2. Sequenced sample: blood. The CDR3 protein is CASSQDVSGGGYNEQFF. The DNA of the CDR3 is TGTGCCAGCAGCCAAGATGTCAGCGGGGGGGGCTACAATGAGCAGTTCTTC.